The rows below give T cell receptor beta chains drawn from one sample of a study of OX40 agonist ivuxolimab in advanced cancers. Repertoires were generated with immunoSEQ multiplex PCR, while TCRdb's copy carries only in-frame clones and drops some. The profile covers over 60,000 clones, with about 90% appearing a single time and around 2% taken by the ten largest. Sample: CD4+ or CD8+ T cells sorted from blood, taken in a trial of the OX40 agonist ivuxolimab. The receptors here all came from an adult with an advanced solid tumor such as melanoma, head and neck, liver or kidney cancer. CDR3s include the opening cysteine and the closing phenylalanine or tryptophan. D genes are given only for firm matches. A clone size is listed for some rows: how often the clone was seen (once, few, many), or a class if it is expanded.

V gene	clone size	J gene	D gene	CDR3 protein	CDR3 DNA
TRBV11-2	NA	TRBJ2-5	NA	CASSLGVQETQYF	TGTGCCAGCAGCCTGGGGGTCCAAGAGACCCAGTACTTC
TRBV10-3	NA	TRBJ2-7	NA	CAISEGAGGSEQYF	TGTGCCATCAGTGAAGGTGCCGGGGGTAGCGAGCAGTACTTC
TRBV4-3	NA	TRBJ2-3	NA	CASSQDARTDTQYF	TGCGCCAGCAGCCAAGATGCCAGAACAGATACGCAGTATTTT
TRBV11-3	NA	TRBJ1-1	NA	CASSLDQGTEAFF	TGTGCCAGCAGCTTAGATCAAGGCACTGAAGCTTTCTTT
TRBV6-1	NA	TRBJ2-1	NA	CASKAYNEQFF	TGTGCCAGCAAGGCCTACAATGAGCAGTTCTTC
TRBV7-6	NA	TRBJ2-5	NA	CASSHDWNQETQYF	TGTGCCAGCAGCCACGACTGGAACCAAGAGACCCAGTACTTC
TRBV5-6	NA	TRBJ2-1	TRBD2	CASSLSGSYNEQFF	TGTGCCAGCAGTCTTAGCGGGAGTTACAATGAGCAGTTCTTC
TRBV2	NA	TRBJ2-1	TRBD2	CASTRRGLASYNEQFF	TGTGCCAGCACCCGACGGGGACTAGCCTCCTACAATGAGCAGTTCTTC
TRBV2	few	TRBJ2-2	NA	CASSEGRGRGTGELFF	TGTGCCAGCAGCGAAGGGAGAGGGCGGGGCACCGGGGAGCTGTTTTTT
TRBV5-8	NA	TRBJ1-2	NA	CASSLEPGDGYTF	TGTGCCAGCAGCTTGGAGCCGGGGGACGGCTACACCTTC
TRBV2	NA	TRBJ2-1	NA	CASTLQEMNSYNEQFF	TGTGCCAGCACGTTGCAGGAAATGAACTCCTACAATGAGCAGTTCTTC
TRBV10-3	NA	TRBJ2-3	NA	CAISNSDTQYF	TGTGCCATCAGCAATTCAGATACGCAGTATTTT
TRBV28	NA	TRBJ1-1	NA	CASSLRTDPFF	TGTGCCAGCAGTTTACGGACAGATCCTTTCTTT
TRBV5-1	NA	TRBJ2-7	NA	CASSAQTGHSLGEQYF	TGCGCCAGCAGCGCGCAAACTGGACACAGCTTAGGGGAGCAGTACTTC
TRBV19	NA	TRBJ1-3	TRBD1	CASSVRQGGSGNTIYF	TGTGCCAGTAGTGTGCGACAGGGCGGCTCTGGAAACACCATATATTTT
TRBV19	NA	TRBJ1-1	NA	CASRSPGHVTEAFF	TGTGCCAGTCGTTCTCCGGGACATGTGACTGAAGCTTTCTTT
TRBV5-6	few	TRBJ1-1	NA	CASSSNRDAEAFF	TGTGCCAGCAGCTCGAACAGGGACGCTGAAGCTTTCTTT
TRBV28	NA	TRBJ2-1	NA	CASSGHNEQFF	TGTGCCAGCAGTGGACACAATGAGCAGTTCTTC
TRBV6-5	NA	TRBJ2-2	NA	CASSNFGELFF	TGTGCCAGCAGTAACTTCGGGGAGCTGTTTTTT
TRBV7-8	NA	TRBJ2-7	NA	CASSLGRFFSYEQYF	TGTGCCAGCAGCTTGGGACGCTTTTTCTCCTACGAGCAGTACTTC
TRBV6-5	NA	TRBJ1-1	NA	CASRRQLMNTEAFF	TGTGCCAGCAGACGACAGCTAATGAACACTGAAGCTTTCTTT
TRBV6-1	NA	TRBJ2-1	NA	CASSEAAYNEQFF	TGTGCCAGCAGTGAAGCGGCCTACAATGAGCAGTTCTTC
TRBV28	NA	TRBJ1-5	NA	CASSSSGQPRANQPQHF	TGTGCCAGCAGTTCAAGCGGACAGCCACGGGCAAATCAGCCCCAGCATTTT
TRBV27	NA	TRBJ2-3	NA	CASSLLKDGPTDTQYF	TGTGCCAGCAGTTTACTCAAGGACGGTCCCACAGATACGCAGTATTTT
TRBV10-3	few	TRBJ1-5	NA	CAISDTNQPQHF	TGTGCCATCAGTGACACAAATCAGCCCCAGCATTTT
TRBV6-1	NA	TRBJ2-5	TRBD1	CASSEVRGETQYF	TGTGCCAGCAGTGAAGTCAGGGGGGAGACCCAGTACTTC
TRBV28	NA	TRBJ1-3	TRBD1	CASRPLLFTGTGGNTIYF	TGTGCCAGCAGACCCTTACTCTTTACCGGGACAGGAGGAAACACCATATATTTT
TRBV4-3	NA	TRBJ1-6	NA	CASSQDTGSGSFSYNSPLHF	TGCGCCAGCAGCCAAGATACAGGGTCCGGGTCGTTCTCCTATAATTCACCCCTCCACTTT
TRBV10-1	NA	TRBJ2-6	NA	CASSGDLSGANVLTF	TGCGCCAGCAGTGGCGATCTATCTGGGGCCAACGTCCTGACTTTC
TRBV7-2	NA	TRBJ2-3	NA	CASSLYGSTDTQYF	TGTGCCAGCAGCTTATATGGGAGCACAGATACGCAGTATTTT
TRBV5-6	NA	TRBJ2-3	NA	CASSLETKRSRGTDTQYF	TGTGCCAGCAGCTTGGAGACCAAGCGGTCCAGGGGCACAGATACGCAGTATTTT
TRBV7-8	NA	TRBJ2-5	NA	CASSLGRIQETQYF	TGTGCCAGCAGCTTAGGCAGGATTCAAGAGACCCAGTACTTC
TRBV27	NA	TRBJ2-3	NA	CASSLGGLGTDTQYF	TGTGCCAGCAGTTTAGGGGGACTCGGCACAGATACGCAGTATTTT
TRBV6-6	once	TRBJ1-2	NA	CASSYGQGTNYGYTF	TGTGCCAGCAGTTACGGCCAGGGTACAAACTATGGCTACACCTTC
TRBV6-5	NA	TRBJ1-6	TRBD1	CASSPRDRGWGTLHF	TGTGCCAGCAGTCCCCGGGACAGGGGATGGGGGACCCTCCACTTT
TRBV7-3	NA	TRBJ2-2	TRBD1	CASSDPGQIPGELFF	TGTGCCAGCAGCGACCCGGGACAGATCCCCGGGGAGCTGTTTTTT
TRBV27	NA	TRBJ1-1	NA	CASSRPQHGEAFF	TGTGCCAGCAGTCGACCCCAGCATGGTGAAGCTTTCTTT
TRBV2	NA	TRBJ2-5	TRBD1	CASRFGTGGTETQYF	TGTGCCAGCAGGTTCGGGACAGGGGGCACAGAGACCCAGTACTTC
TRBV2	few	TRBJ2-3	TRBD2	CGQLRGGDTQYF	TGTGGCCAGCTACGGGGAGGGGATACGCAGTATTTT
TRBV18	NA	TRBJ2-3	NA	CASSPLRVPDTQYF	TGTGCCAGCTCACCTCTTCGGGTTCCAGATACGCAGTATTTT
TRBV7-2	NA	TRBJ1-1	TRBD1	CASSLTGQGLTEAFF	TGTGCCAGCAGCTTAACGGGACAGGGCCTTACTGAAGCTTTCTTT
TRBV14	NA	TRBJ2-1	NA	CASSQDQRANEQFF	TGTGCCAGCAGCCAAGATCAGAGGGCCAATGAGCAGTTCTTC
TRBV7-9	NA	TRBJ2-1	TRBD2	CASSLIAGVDEQFF	TGTGCCAGCAGTTTAATAGCGGGAGTTGATGAGCAGTTCTTC
TRBV7-9	once	TRBJ1-1	NA	CASSLYGEGYTEAFF	TGTGCCAGCAGCTTATATGGGGAGGGATACACTGAAGCTTTCTTT
TRBV9	NA	TRBJ1-1	NA	CASSASDVGTEAFF	TGTGCCAGCAGCGCTAGCGACGTTGGCACTGAAGCTTTCTTT
TRBV6-6	NA	TRBJ2-7	NA	CAISKDGYTYEQYF	TGTGCCATCTCCAAAGACGGATACACCTACGAGCAGTACTTC
TRBV4-1	NA	TRBJ2-7	NA	CASSLVVQGPEQYF	TGCGCCAGCAGTTTAGTCGTTCAGGGCCCCGAGCAGTACTTC
TRBV27	NA	TRBJ2-1	TRBD1	CASSFWDRYPNEQFF	TGTGCCAGCAGTTTTTGGGACAGATACCCTAATGAGCAGTTCTTC